Below, 22 T cell receptor beta chains from the same sample are listed, as sequenced in a study of T cell repertoires in cytomegalovirus infection. A single record per CDR3 protein comes from TCRdb applying MiXCR to the reads. The data contain roughly 180,000 distinct CDR3 sequences, 25% to 30% of them singletons. The sample comprised PBMCs. The receptors derive from a human donor in good health (CMV status not recorded). Some clones in this sample may be carry-over from other donors' samples.

The chain couples TRBV14 to TRBJ2-1; the D gene is possibly TRBD2 (6 bases). Germline assignment: CDR1 SGHDN and CDR2 FVKESK. The length of the CDR3 is 16 residues. V shed 3 bases and J shed 0 bases, with 12 bases lying between them. This CDR3 is CASSQGAGSSYNEQFF. The DNA of the CDR3 is TGTGCCAGCAGCCAGGGAGCCGGGAGCTCCTACAATGAGCAGTTCTTC.

The sample holds many counts of this clonotype. This chain connects TRBV12-3 or TRBV12-4 to TRBJ2-1; TRBD1 aligns across 12 bases. V lost 1 base and J lost 7; bases outside the gene matches: 5. The CDR3 is 16 residues long. The CDR3 nucleotides are TGTGCCAGCAGTTTAGAAGGGGACAGGGGGCCAAATGAGCAGTTCTTC. This translates into CASSLEGDRGPNEQFF.

This chain connects TRBV5-1 to TRBJ1-6, with a weak D call TRBD1 (5 bases). Trimming took off 0 bases at V and 8 bases at J, with 12 bases between the two ends. This CDR3 region has 15 residues. Germline CDR1 SGHRS, CDR2 YFSETQ. The CDR3 DNA reads as TGCGCCAGCAGCTTGGGTCCAGGGAAGCATTCACCCCTCCACTTT. Its protein product is CASSLGPGKHSPLHF.

This clonotype was found many times. V is TRBV7-6 and J is TRBJ2-2, with 12 bases that match TRBD1. CDR1 and CDR2 from the germline V gene are SGHVS and FNYEAQ. The CDR3 has 19 amino acids. V shed 5 bases, J shed 4 bases, and the junction held 14 bases outside the gene matches. The CDR3: CASSPTITGQGAPTGELFF. DNA for the CDR3: TGTGCCAGCAGCCCGACGATTACGGGACAGGGGGCGCCCACCGGGGAGCTGTTTTTT.

Only one count was recorded for this clonotype. The chain combines TRBV18 with TRBJ1-1, with D uncertain. Trimming removed 0 bases at V and 0 bases at J, with 2 bases between. The V gene's germline CDR1 is KGHSH and CDR2 LQKENI. The CDR3 has 13 amino acids. For the CDR3, the DNA is TGTGCCAGCTCACCACCAATGAACACTGAAGCTTTCTTT. It codes for CASSPPMNTEAFF.

This clonotype was picked up a small number of times. The rearrangement uses TRBV3-1 and TRBJ2-7; no clear D. The CDR3 length is 13 residues. CDR1 is LGHDT and CDR2 is YNNKEL in the germline V gene (reference sequence). V was shortened by 3 bases and J by 7 bases, with 13 bases between the two germline ends. CDR3 coding DNA: TGTGCCAGCAGCCATCGAGGTCTAAGAGAGCAGTACTTC. Translating it yields CASSHRGLREQYF.

This clonotype was counted only a few times. The rearrangement joins TRBV2 to TRBJ2-3, with D possibly being TRBD1 (6 bases). The CDR3 has 16 residues. V lost 6 bases, J lost 1 base, and 17 bases lay in between. CDR1 SNHLY and CDR2 FYNNEI come from the germline V gene. The CDR3 bases are TGTGCCAGCAGGGATCACCGGGACACCCGCACAGATACGCAGTATTTT. It is translated as CASRDHRDTRTDTQYF.

The V gene is TRBV5-4, the J gene TRBJ2-1; 13 nucleotides match TRBD2. This CDR3 is built from 19 residues. Germline loops: CDR1 SGHNT, CDR2 YYREEE (reference sequence). Trimming cost V 4 bases and J 6 bases; bases outside gene matches: 16. The chain's CDR3 is CASSVRSTSGGTAFNEQFF. The CDR3 DNA is TGTGCCAGCAGCGTGCGATCGACTAGCGGGGGGACCGCGTTCAATGAGCAGTTCTTC.

V is TRBV20-1 and J is TRBJ2-1; no definite D call. Germline V CDR1 and CDR2: DFQATT, SNEGSKA (reference sequence). This CDR3 is built from 14 residues. The V end was cut by 6 bases, the J end by 6 bases, with 18 bases between. CDR3 sequence reads: CSALVSLIPNEQFF. For the CDR3, the DNA is TGCAGTGCCCTGGTGAGCCTTATACCCAATGAGCAGTTCTTC.

This clonotype was seen a handful of times. The V and J genes are TRBV14 and TRBJ1-6, with D unclear. The germline V and J ends were trimmed by 4 bases and 7 bases, with 20 bases remaining between them. CDR1 and CDR2 (germline): SGHDN, FVKESK. The CDR3 extends over 17 amino acids. The CDR3 is CASSPSSRGRENSPLHF. The CDR3 nucleotides are TGTGCCAGCAGCCCCTCGTCGAGAGGGCGGGAGAATTCACCCCTCCACTTT. Looking up the rest from reference TRBV14 and TRBJ1-6 gives the full variable domain: EAGVTQFPSHSVIEKGQTVTLRCDPISGHDNLYWYRRVMGKEIKFLLHFVKESKQDESGMPNNRFLAERTGGTYSTLKVQPAELEDSGVYFCASSPSSRGRENSPLHFGNGTRLTVT.

This clonotype was counted many times. The V gene is TRBV29-1, the J gene TRBJ2-7; D call uncertain. Trimming cost V 0 bases and J 2 bases, with 8 bases left between them. The CDR3 is 13 amino acids. CDR1 is SQVTM and CDR2 is ANQGSEA in the germline V gene. The CDR3 here is CSVEDSQTYEQYF. CDR3 coding DNA: TGCAGCGTTGAAGATAGTCAGACCTACGAGCAGTACTTC.

The chain employs TRBV7-8 and TRBJ2-1, with D perhaps matching TRBD1 or TRBD2 (6 bases each). The CDR3 runs to 16 residues. Germline CDR1 is SGHVS and CDR2 is FQNEAQ. Trimming removed 2 bases from V and 4 bases from J, with 15 bases in between. CDR3 coding DNA: TGTGCCAGCAGCTTAAATAGGGGGGCAGGGTACAATGAGCAGTTCTTC. Protein product: CASSLNRGAGYNEQFF.

This clonotype was picked up a small number of times. The rearrangement links TRBV7-3 to TRBJ2-1; 7 nucleotides match TRBD1. CDR1 and CDR2 from the germline V gene are SGHTA and FQGTGA. V lost 0 bases and J lost 2; bases outside the gene matches: 1. This CDR3 spans 15 amino acids. In DNA form, the CDR3 reads TGTGCCAGCAGCTTAACGGGACAGACCTACAATGAGCAGTTCTTC. Translated: CASSLTGQTYNEQFF.

Comment on this clonotype: Relative to the germline gene, one junction end is altered; a read error may explain this. The chain employs TRBV7-3 and TRBJ1-2; no firm D call. Looked up from germline, CDR1 is SGHTA and CDR2 is FQGTGA. The CDR3 is 13 amino acids. DNA for the CDR3: TGTGCCAGCAGCCCACTAGAGGGTCTCGCCCTGACGTTC. Translated, it gives CASSPLEGLALTF. Looking up the rest from reference TRBV7-3 and TRBJ1-2 gives the full variable domain: GAGVSQTPSNKVTEKGKYVELRCDPISGHTALYWYRQSLGQGPEFLIYFQGTGAADDSGLPNDRFFAVRPEGSVSTLKIQRTERGDSAVYLCASSPLEGLALTFGSGTRLTVV.

This chain joins TRBV20-1 and TRBJ2-7; D is perhaps TRBD1 (6 bases). The length of the CDR3 is 15 residues. Germline CDR1 is DFQATT and CDR2 is SNEGSKA (reference sequence). The germline V and J ends were trimmed by 0 bases and 0 bases, with 12 bases remaining between them. DNA for the CDR3: TGCAGTGCTAGAGATCGGGTGGGGGCCTCCTACGAGCAGTACTTC. Translation gives CSARDRVGASYEQYF.

The J gene is TRBJ2-1, the V gene TRBV12-5; D remains unclear. V was trimmed by 2 bases and J by 13 bases, leaving 12 bases between them. CDR1 and CDR2 from the germline V gene are LGHNT and FRNRAP. The CDR3 is 12 amino acids. CDR3 sequence: CASGLRGKGQFF. DNA for the CDR3: TGTGCTAGTGGTTTGAGAGGAAAGGGACAGTTCTTC.

This chain uses TRBV4-2 with TRBJ1-1; TRBD1 matches 8 bases. The trim removed 5 bases at V and 7 bases at J, leaving 9 bases unmatched. The CDR3 totals 14 residues. CDR1 is LGHNA and CDR2 is YNFKEQ in the germline V gene. CDR3 DNA: TGTGCCAGCAGCGAGGGACAGGTCGTGGTTGAAGCTTTCTTT. Its translation: CASSEGQVVVEAFF.

The chain employs TRBV25-1 and TRBJ1-5, with TRBD1 as a possible D gene (5 bases). Germline-derived CDR1 and CDR2 are MGHDK and SYGVNS. Trimming took 2 bases from V and 0 from J, leaving 8 bases between them. This CDR3 is 15 amino acids long. The CDR3, as DNA: TGTGCCAGCAGTGAACAGGGTAGTAGCAATCAGCCCCAGCATTTT. Residues: CASSEQGSSNQPQHF.

This clonotype has at least ten counts. V usage is TRBV7-2 and J usage is TRBJ2-3; TRBD2 agrees at 9 bases. Per germline, CDR1 SGHTA and CDR2 FQGNSA. This CDR3 comprises 16 residues. The junction had 10 bases not matched to a gene; V was cut back by 4 bases and J by 5 bases. CDR3 DNA sequence: TGTGCCAGCAGCTCGTCGAAGGCGGGGGGGCGAGATACGCAGTATTTT. This sequence encodes CASSSSKAGGRDTQYF.

A few counts support this clonotype. The CDR3 is CASSQDQTDINYGYTF. CDR3 sequence (DNA): TGCGCCAGCAGCCAAGATCAGACGGACATCAACTATGGCTACACCTTC. This chain connects TRBV4-3 to TRBJ1-2, with D perhaps matching TRBD1 (5 bases). The CDR3 has 16 residues. The V and J ends lost 0 bases and 2 bases respectively, with 13 bases between them. CDR1 is LGHNA and CDR2 is YSLEER in the germline V gene.

This rearrangement joins TRBV19 to TRBJ2-4; D may be TRBD1 (6 bases). Trimming removed 6 bases from V and 2 bases from J, with 11 bases in between. Germline CDR1 LNHDA, CDR2 SQIVND (reference sequence). The CDR3 has 14 residues. The CDR3 DNA sequence: TGTGCCAGTAGCAACAGGGAAACCAAAAACATTCAGTACTTC. The encoded protein is CASSNRETKNIQYF.

This clonotype came up many times. The chain links TRBV20-1 to TRBJ2-2, with 14 bases matching TRBD2. This CDR3 comprises 16 residues. V shed 0 bases, J shed 3 bases, and the junction held 0 bases outside the gene matches. The germline V gene has CDR1 DFQATT and CDR2 SNEGSKA (reference sequence). The chain's CDR3 is CSAREGLAGDTGELFF. For the CDR3, the DNA is TGCAGTGCTAGAGAGGGACTAGCGGGGGACACCGGGGAGCTGTTTTTT.